This TCR beta chain appears in the sequencing data of a study of blood T cell repertoires in COVID-19. Only in-frame clones appear in the TCRdb table, and some are missing; sequencing was by immunoSEQ multiplex PCR. The data hold 76,000 or so clones, with over 70% observed a single time. CDR1 is MNHEY and CDR2 is SMNVEV in the germline V gene (reference sequence). CDR3 length: 14 residues. V lost 2 bases to trimming and J lost 5 bases, with 12 bases between them. The clonotype originates from a man aged 50 to 60 with acute or convalescent COVID-19. The chain joins TRBV27 to TRBJ1-1; a weak D match, TRBD1 (6 bases). Source material: peripheral blood. CDR3 in DNA: TGTGCCAGCAGTTTAGGGGCCAGGGGTACTGAAGCTTTCTTT. Residues: CASSLGARGTEAFF.